This TCR beta chain originates from a study of blood T cell repertoires in COVID-19. Study details: The United States, Italy and Spain were the sources of the acute and convalescent COVID-19 samples. The cDNA or gDNA used as material had been derived from T cells, B-cell-depleted T cells, or PBMCs.

Germline V gives CDR1 MNHEY, CDR2 SVGEGT. The CDR3 runs 14 residues. The junction had 3 bases not matched to a gene; V was cut back by 5 bases and J by 3 bases. In the original analysis: Amplification of reference gene primers provided the estimated nucleated cell counts. Using immunoSEQ multiplex PCR, the repertoire was profiled, and TCRdb retains in-frame clones only, with some absent. V and J calls and clone size are those listed in that table; D and trimming were worked out from the DNA. Here the sample spans 150,000 or so clones, nearly 80% being singletons. V and J are TRBV6-2 or TRBV6-3 and TRBJ2-7, with TRBD1 matching 11 bases. This clonotype was sampled from a man of 80 years or more with acute or convalescent COVID-19. Material: peripheral blood. The CDR3 loop is CASSGGQGGYEQYV. The CDR3 nucleotides are TGTGCCAGCAGTGGGGGACAGGGGGGCTACGAGCAGTACGTC.